This TCR beta chain was sequenced for a study of blood T cell repertoires in COVID-19. Data came from immunoSEQ multiplex PCR; TCRdb stores just in-frame clones and leaves some out. The sample carries approximately 200,000 clones, approximately 84% recorded once. CDR3 length equals 15 residues. Germline V lookup: CDR1 SGHKS, CDR2 YYEKEE (reference sequence). J lost 2 bases, V lost 3 bases, and 5 bases had no gene match. Sequences were obtained from peripheral blood. The rearrangement uses TRBV5-5 and TRBJ1-5; 7 bases are a match to TRBD1. The sequence was collected from a man between 40 and 49 years old with active or convalescent COVID-19. Here the CDR3 reads CASSSTGVGNQPQHF. DNA of the CDR3: TGTGCCAGCAGCTCTACAGGGGTCGGCAATCAGCCCCAGCATTTT. Based on the CDR3 plus reference TRBV5-5 and TRBJ1-5, the full variable domain is DAGVTQSPTHLIKTRGQQVTLRCSPISGHKSVSWYQQVLGQGPQFIFQYYEKEERGRGNFPDRFSARQFPNYSSELNVNALLLGDSALYLCASSSTGVGNQPQHFGDGTRLSIL.